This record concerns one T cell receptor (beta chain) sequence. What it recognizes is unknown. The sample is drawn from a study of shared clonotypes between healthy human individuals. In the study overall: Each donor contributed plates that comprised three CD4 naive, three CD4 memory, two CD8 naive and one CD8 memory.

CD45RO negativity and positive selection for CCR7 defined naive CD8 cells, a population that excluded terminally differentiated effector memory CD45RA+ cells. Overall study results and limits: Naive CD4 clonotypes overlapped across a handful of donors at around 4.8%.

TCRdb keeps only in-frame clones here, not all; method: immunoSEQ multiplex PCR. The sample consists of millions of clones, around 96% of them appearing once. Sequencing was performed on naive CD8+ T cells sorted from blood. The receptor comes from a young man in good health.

CDR3 residues: CASSWEGRQITDTQYF. The CDR3 coding sequence is TGTGCCAGCAGTTGGGAGGGGCGACAGATCACAGATACGCAGTATTTT. The rearrangement links TRBV28 to TRBJ2-3, with 7 bases identical to TRBD2. CDR3 length equals 16 residues. The germline CDR1 and CDR2 sequences are MDHEN and SYDVKM. Trimming cost V 4 bases and J 2 bases; bases outside gene matches: 9. The whole variable domain, remainder taken from reference TRBV28 and TRBJ2-3, is DVKVTQSSRYLVKRTGEKVFLECVQDMDHENMFWYRQDPGLGLRLIYFSYDVKMKEKGDIPEGYSVSREKKERFSLILESASTNQTSMYLCASSWEGRQITDTQYFGPGTRLTVL.